The TCR beta chain under discussion was sequenced for a study of T cell repertoires in cytomegalovirus infection. Notes on the study in general: There were carriers of CMV plus the relevant HLA, and cumulative public TCR beta family frequency identified them.

TCRdb called the reads again in MiXCR, with one record for every CDR3 protein. Among approximately 630,000 distinct CDR3 sequences listed, more than 20% were seen once. Concerning this clonotype: Its antigen is not known.

V was cut by 6 bases and J by 4 bases, with 9 bases left in between. The V gene's germline CDR1 is SNHLY and CDR2 FYNNEI. The CDR3 runs 13 residues. This clonotype was sampled from a human donor in good health (CMV status not recorded). Some clones in this sample may be carry-over from other donors' samples. The gene calls are TRBV2 and TRBJ2-2, with D possibly being TRBD2 (5 bases). The source material was CD8+ T cells from PBMCs. CDR3 sequence (DNA): TGTGCCAGCAGGGCTGCGGGCACCGGGGAGCTGTTTTTT. This gives the protein CASRAAGTGELFF.